The text below deals with one T cell receptor (beta chain). What it binds is not known. The table came from immunoSEQ multiplex PCR; TCRdb's copy has only in-frame clones and leaves some out. The table lists around 1.6 million clones, 95% to 99% of them singletons. The V gene end was trimmed by 7 bases and the J gene end by 7 bases; junction bases not matched to a gene: 17. CDR3 size: 15 residues. CDR1 SGHNT and CDR2 YYREEE come from the germline V gene (reference sequence). This sample was taken from a study of shared clonotypes between healthy human individuals. Study overall: Each donor's CD8 memory used one plate, CD8 naive two, each CD4 subset three. Study-wide results and limits: Relative to clonotypes present in all four donors, those not shared had lower generation probabilities. Blood was the only sampled material, and tissue repertoires likely differ.

Sequencing was performed on naive CD4+ T cells sorted from blood. This sample's subset: CD45RA+ positively selected. The rearrangement joins TRBV5-4 to TRBJ2-7, with 7 positions matching TRBD1. This clonotype originated in a man aged 25-40 years in good health. The CDR3 DNA is TGTGCCAGCGGACTCTTGGCAGGGGGATCGAGGGAGCAGTACTTC. Translating gives CASGLLAGGSREQYF.